Reported below is one T cell receptor beta chain. No antigen is known for it. These data come from a study of long-term antiretroviral therapy in people with HIV. Treated in the United States were all of the participants with HIV. Version v3.0 of the immunoSEQ assay was performed at survey level. TCRdb keeps only in-frame clones here, not all; method: immunoSEQ multiplex PCR. This table has some 24,000 clones, roughly 90% appearing once. From germline, CDR1 is LNHDA and CDR2 SQIVND (reference sequence). This CDR3 is built from 15 residues. Losses at the gene ends were 6 bases for V and 4 bases for J; bases not matched to a gene: 5. Study-wide findings and caveats: Among HIV repertoires, CDR3 length ranges were narrower than those of controls. Regardless of time point, clones expanded before ART dominated the repertoire.

The source of this sequence is a man in his forties or fifties with HIV. The sample in question was unsorted PBMCs, obtained 1.8 years before starting antiretroviral therapy. J is TRBJ2-3 and V is TRBV19, with 12 nucleotides matching TRBD2. The CDR3 sequence is CASSLTSGRSDTQYF. The CDR3 DNA reads as TGTGCCAGTAGCCTAACTAGCGGGAGGTCAGATACGCAGTATTTT. The variable domain in full, with the rest retrieved from reference TRBV19 and TRBJ2-3, is DGGITQSPKYLFRKEGQNVTLSCEQNLNHDAMYWYRQDPGQGLRLIYYSQIVNDFQKGDIAEGYSVSREKKESFPLTVTSAQKNPTAFYLCASSLTSGRSDTQYFGPGTRLTVL.